Each of the 11 T cell receptor beta chains below was sequenced from the same sample in a study of blood T cell repertoires in COVID-19 (dated by TCRdb to the early 2020s). Libraries were prepared through the immunoSEQ multiplex PCR assay. Sourced from immuneACCESS, this table was stored by TCRdb with only in-frame sequences that have V and J called. A share of the clones is absent; for the studies checked, an unresolved V gene accounts for under half, and the remainder has no known explanation. Across this sample there are about 250,000 clones, with 83% seen only once. More than 5.5% of the sample lies in the top ten. Sequencing used peripheral blood. The receptor set was obtained from a human donor in a cohort sampled during active COVID-19.

The chain uses TRBV3-1 (or the pseudogene TRBV3-2) and TRBJ2-1; 10 bases match TRBD2. With V trimmed by 1 base and J by 7 bases, 7 bases remained unmatched. Germline assignment: CDR1 LGHDT and CDR2 YNNKEL (reference sequence). The CDR3 is made up of 16 amino acids. The CDR3 region is CASSQGPAGGQNEQFF. The CDR3 nucleotides read TGTGCCAGCAGCCAAGGCCCAGCGGGAGGGCAGAATGAGCAGTTCTTC.

The chain employs TRBV19 and TRBJ2-2; D unclear. This CDR3 contains 13 residues. Germline V gene sequence: CDR1 LNHDA, CDR2 SQIVND (reference sequence). With 6 bases removed from V and 7 bases from J, the gap between germline ends came to 12 bases. The CDR3 DNA reads as TGTGCCAGTAGCCCGGTCTCCAACGGGGAGCTGTTTTTT. It codes for CASSPVSNGELFF. The whole variable domain, filled in from reference TRBV19 and TRBJ2-2, reads DGGITQSPKYLFRKEGQNVTLSCEQNLNHDAMYWYRQDPGQGLRLIYYSQIVNDFQKGDIAEGYSVSREKKESFPLTVTSAQKNPTAFYLCASSPVSNGELFFGEGSRLTVL.

As for this clone: Different DNA sequences within this sample yield the same CDR3. The chain carries TRBV2 and TRBJ1-5; 9 bases align to TRBD1. V lost 6 bases, J lost 7 bases, and 7 bases stayed unmatched. This CDR3 is 14 amino acids long. From germline, CDR1 is SNHLY and CDR2 FYNNEI. The DNA of the CDR3 is TGTGCCAGCAGCGGACAGGGGATCGGACAGCCCCAGCATTTT. Translation gives CASSGQGIGQPQHF.

This chain uses TRBV3-1 (or the pseudogene TRBV3-2) with TRBJ2-2, with 11 bases that match TRBD2. The germline CDR1 and CDR2 sequences are LGHDT and YNNKEL (reference sequence). This CDR3 is 15 amino acids long. The V gene end was trimmed by 2 bases and the J gene end by 6 bases; junction bases not matched to a gene: 2. The CDR3 spells CASSQIAGGPGELFF. Here the CDR3 DNA reads TGTGCCAGCAGCCAAATAGCGGGGGGGCCCGGGGAGCTGTTTTTT.

The gene calls are TRBV29-1 and TRBJ2-2; 9 bases are shared with TRBD1. The CDR3 is 14 amino acids. V lost 4 bases, J lost 6 bases, and 6 bases stayed unmatched. Germline V gives CDR1 SQVTM, CDR2 ANQGSEA. Written as DNA, the CDR3 is TGCAGCGTTGTCCCGGACAGGGGCTCCGGGGAGCTGTTTTTT. This encodes CSVVPDRGSGELFF.

This clone has only a few counts. The chain couples TRBV5-6 to TRBJ2-7; tentatively, D is TRBD2 (5 bases). CDR1 is SGHDT, CDR2 YYEEEE, per germline. The CDR3 runs 15 residues. Deletions cut 0 bases from V and 2 bases from J, with 12 bases between. CDR3 sequence: CASSLAPSGTYEQYF. As DNA, the CDR3 is TGTGCCAGCAGCTTGGCCCCGTCGGGAACCTACGAGCAGTACTTC. The full variable domain, completed using reference TRBV5-6 and TRBJ2-7, is DAGVTQSPTHLIKTRGQQVTLRCSPKSGHDTVSWYQQALGQGPQFIFQYYEEEERQRGNFPDRFSGHQFPNYSSELNVNALLLGDSALYLCASSLAPSGTYEQYFGPGTRLTVT.

This chain links TRBV10-3 with TRBJ2-2; 7 bases are shared with TRBD1. With 11 bases clipped from V and 5 bases from J, the junction kept 8 bases outside the gene matches. The CDR3 is 13 residues long. CDR1 and CDR2 (germline): ENHRY, SYGVKD. Here the CDR3 reads CAGSGRGTGELFF. The CDR3 nucleotides read TGTGCCGGGTCGGGCAGGGGGACCGGGGAGCTGTTTTTT.

The sample holds many counts of this clone. The V gene is TRBV19, the J gene TRBJ2-5; tentative D call: TRBD2 (5 bases). This CDR3 comprises 13 residues. Germline V gene data show CDR1 as LNHDA and CDR2 as SQIVND (reference sequence). V was pared by 4 bases and J by 5 bases, with 11 bases between. Written as DNA, the CDR3 is TGTGCCAGTAGTAGTCGACGAGGGGAGACCCAGTACTTC. Its translation: CASSSRRGETQYF. The full variable domain, completed using reference TRBV19 and TRBJ2-5, is DGGITQSPKYLFRKEGQNVTLSCEQNLNHDAMYWYRQDPGQGLRLIYYSQIVNDFQKGDIAEGYSVSREKKESFPLTVTSAQKNPTAFYLCASSSRRGETQYFGPGTRLLVL.

In DNA, the CDR3 is TGCGCCAGCAGCCAAGGAGGGTTTAATGAAAAACTGTTTTTT. Residues: CASSQGGFNEKLFF. This chain joins TRBV4-1 and TRBJ1-4, with no clear D. The CDR3 is 14 amino acids. Germline-derived CDR1 and CDR2 are MGHRA and YSYEKL. V lost 1 base to trimming and J lost 4 bases, with 7 bases between them.

In this sample, this clone turned up once. The chain combines TRBV11-3 with TRBJ2-3; TRBD1 matches 7 bases. V was clipped by 5 bases and J by 2 bases; unmatched bases: 4. Germline CDR1 SGHNT, CDR2 YENEEA. The CDR3 consists of 14 residues. CDR3 sequence (DNA): TGTGCCAGCAGCCCCGGGACAGTCACAGATACGCAGTATTTT. Translating it yields CASSPGTVTDTQYF.

V is TRBV6-5 and J is TRBJ2-7, with D possibly matching TRBD1 (5 bases). V was cut by 0 bases and J by 6 bases, with 15 bases left in between. The CDR3 is 15 amino acids. Germline V gene data show CDR1 as MNHEY and CDR2 as SVGAGI. CDR3 sequence reads: CASSYSPGPSGEQYF. The CDR3, as DNA: TGTGCCAGCAGTTACTCCCCAGGGCCCTCCGGCGAGCAGTACTTC.